This is a list of T cell receptor beta chains from one sample in a study of T cells in tuberculosis. Some clones are missing from TCRdb's copy, which holds only in-frame ones; the method was immunoSEQ multiplex PCR. This sample yields tens of thousands of clones, of which just over 90% are seen a single time; over 1.5% belongs to the top ten. The sample comprised CD1b-GMM tetramer-negative cells sorted from PBMCs. Every receptor here comes from an adult woman with latent tuberculosis. Both conserved end residues are part of each CDR3. Each record gives: J gene, CDR3 length, D gene, V gene, clone size, CDR3 DNA, CDR3 protein. The D gene is left open where the match is weak. Size values are once, few and many counts, or a class for expanded clones, and some rows have none.

j_call: TRBJ2-1; cdr3_length: 13; d_call: .; v_call: TRBV27; clone_size: .; cdr3_nt: TGTGCCAGCAGAAAGCAGGTCCACAATGAGCAGTTCTTC; cdr3_aa: CASRKQVHNEQFF
j_call: TRBJ2-7; cdr3_length: 16; d_call: .; v_call: TRBV10-3; clone_size: .; cdr3_nt: TGTGCCATCAGTGGGCCCTTTGGGGGGGCTTCCTACGAGCAGTACTTC; cdr3_aa: CAISGPFGGASYEQYF
j_call: TRBJ1-1; cdr3_length: 14; d_call: .; v_call: TRBV10-3; clone_size: .; cdr3_nt: TGTGCCATCAGTGAAATACAGTCGAACACTGAAGCTTTCTTT; cdr3_aa: CAISEIQSNTEAFF
j_call: TRBJ2-3; cdr3_length: 16; d_call: .; v_call: TRBV14; clone_size: .; cdr3_nt: TGTGCCAGCAGCCAAGATCCCGGGTATTCCACAGATACGCAGTATTTT; cdr3_aa: CASSQDPGYSTDTQYF
j_call: TRBJ1-5; cdr3_length: 15; d_call: TRBD1; v_call: TRBV6-1; clone_size: .; cdr3_nt: TGTGCCAGCAGTGCGGCAGGGGGCGGCAATCAGCCCCAGCATTTT; cdr3_aa: CASSAAGGGNQPQHF
j_call: TRBJ2-2; cdr3_length: 15; d_call: TRBD2; v_call: TRBV7-3; clone_size: .; cdr3_nt: TGTGCCAGCAGCTACGGACTAGCGAACACCGGGGAGCTGTTTTTT; cdr3_aa: CASSYGLANTGELFF
j_call: TRBJ2-4; cdr3_length: 15; d_call: TRBD2; v_call: TRBV19; clone_size: .; cdr3_nt: TGTGCCAGTAGTATAGTGCTAGCGGGGAGCGACATTCAGTACTTC; cdr3_aa: CASSIVLAGSDIQYF
j_call: TRBJ1-6; cdr3_length: 16; d_call: .; v_call: TRBV4-2; clone_size: .; cdr3_nt: TGTGCCAGCAAAATAGGGGGTAACTCCTATAATTCACCCCTCCACTTT; cdr3_aa: CASKIGGNSYNSPLHF
j_call: TRBJ2-1; cdr3_length: 12; d_call: TRBD1; v_call: TRBV30; clone_size: .; cdr3_nt: TGTGCCTGGGGGGACAGTAACAATGAGCAGTTCTTC; cdr3_aa: CAWGDSNNEQFF
j_call: TRBJ1-1; cdr3_length: 13; d_call: .; v_call: TRBV5-4; clone_size: .; cdr3_nt: TGTGCCAGCGGCCCGGGGGTGAACACTGAAGCTTTCTTT; cdr3_aa: CASGPGVNTEAFF
j_call: TRBJ1-5; cdr3_length: 15; d_call: .; v_call: TRBV2; clone_size: .; cdr3_nt: TGTGCCAGCAGTGACGCGTCGGGGTTTAATCAGCCCCAGCATTTT; cdr3_aa: CASSDASGFNQPQHF
j_call: TRBJ1-1; cdr3_length: 14; d_call: .; v_call: TRBV6-1; clone_size: .; cdr3_nt: TGTGCCAGCAGTGAACCTCTGGGGGGGCGGGAGGCTTTCTTT; cdr3_aa: CASSEPLGGREAFF
j_call: TRBJ1-4; cdr3_length: 14; d_call: .; v_call: TRBV27; clone_size: .; cdr3_nt: TGTGCCAGCAGTCAAGGAGGGATTTCCGAAAAACTGTTTTTT; cdr3_aa: CASSQGGISEKLFF
j_call: TRBJ2-3; cdr3_length: 13; d_call: .; v_call: TRBV19; clone_size: once; cdr3_nt: TGTGCCAGTAGTATTGAGGGCACAGATACGCAGTATTTT; cdr3_aa: CASSIEGTDTQYF
j_call: TRBJ2-1; cdr3_length: 13; d_call: TRBD2; v_call: TRBV6-6; clone_size: .; cdr3_nt: TGTGCCAGCAGCGGGACTAGCCACAATGAGCAGTTCTTC; cdr3_aa: CASSGTSHNEQFF
j_call: TRBJ2-1; cdr3_length: 15; d_call: TRBD1; v_call: TRBV27; clone_size: once; cdr3_nt: TGTGCCAGCAGCTTCCGCACAGGGGGAGACAATGAGCAGTTCTTC; cdr3_aa: CASSFRTGGDNEQFF
j_call: TRBJ2-2; cdr3_length: 17; d_call: TRBD2; v_call: TRBV5-1; clone_size: .; cdr3_nt: TGCGCCAGCAGCTCTCTTAGCGGGCGATCGAACACCGGGGAGCTGTTTTTT; cdr3_aa: CASSSLSGRSNTGELFF
j_call: TRBJ1-2; cdr3_length: 11; d_call: .; v_call: TRBV19; clone_size: once; cdr3_nt: TGTGCCAGTAGTGAGTACTATGGCTACACCTTC; cdr3_aa: CASSEYYGYTF
j_call: TRBJ2-7; cdr3_length: 13; d_call: TRBD1; v_call: TRBV30; clone_size: .; cdr3_nt: TGTGCCTGGATGAGGGGACAGAACCACGAGCAGTACTTC; cdr3_aa: CAWMRGQNHEQYF
j_call: TRBJ2-1; cdr3_length: 12; d_call: .; v_call: TRBV18; clone_size: .; cdr3_nt: TGTGCCAGCTCACCCCCCTCTCGTGAGCAGTTCTTC; cdr3_aa: CASSPPSREQFF
j_call: TRBJ1-1; cdr3_length: 13; d_call: .; v_call: TRBV6-1; clone_size: .; cdr3_nt: TGTGCCAGCAAATTGGACAGCTACACTGAAGCTTTCTTT; cdr3_aa: CASKLDSYTEAFF
j_call: TRBJ1-2; cdr3_length: 13; d_call: .; v_call: TRBV29-1; clone_size: .; cdr3_nt: TGCAGCGTTGTGGAGGATCCTAACTATGGCTACACCTTC; cdr3_aa: CSVVEDPNYGYTF
j_call: TRBJ1-4; cdr3_length: 16; d_call: .; v_call: TRBV4-3; clone_size: few; cdr3_nt: TGCGCCAGCAGCCAAGGTAGTGGGCAGGGCTTTGAGAAACTGTTTTTT; cdr3_aa: CASSQGSGQGFEKLFF
j_call: TRBJ2-1; cdr3_length: 16; d_call: .; v_call: TRBV6-6; clone_size: .; cdr3_nt: TGTGCCAGCAGTTACCCCAAGGACGGGAGAAGTAATGAGCAGTTCTTC; cdr3_aa: CASSYPKDGRSNEQFF
j_call: TRBJ2-3; cdr3_length: 14; d_call: .; v_call: TRBV10-1; clone_size: .; cdr3_nt: TGCGCCACTGGCGTGGGGGCTATCACAGATACGCAGTATTTT; cdr3_aa: CATGVGAITDTQYF
j_call: TRBJ1-6; cdr3_length: 15; d_call: .; v_call: TRBV5-1; clone_size: .; cdr3_nt: TGCGCCAGCAGCGCTGAGAGCTCCTATAATTCACCCCTCCACTTT; cdr3_aa: CASSAESSYNSPLHF
j_call: TRBJ1-5; cdr3_length: 14; d_call: .; v_call: TRBV30; clone_size: once; cdr3_nt: TGTGCCTGGAGTCTGGGAGGGAGCAATCAGCCCCAGCATTTT; cdr3_aa: CAWSLGGSNQPQHF
j_call: TRBJ1-5; cdr3_length: 16; d_call: TRBD1; v_call: TRBV27; clone_size: .; cdr3_nt: TGTGCCAGCAGGCAAGGGACAGGGATTGGTGATCAGCCCCAGCATTTT; cdr3_aa: CASRQGTGIGDQPQHF
j_call: TRBJ2-2; cdr3_length: 15; d_call: .; v_call: TRBV18; clone_size: .; cdr3_nt: TGTGCCAGCTCACCGGAGGGGGCGCGGGCCGGGGAGCTGTTTTTT; cdr3_aa: CASSPEGARAGELFF
j_call: TRBJ2-3; cdr3_length: 15; d_call: .; v_call: TRBV7-2; clone_size: .; cdr3_nt: TGTGCCAGCAGCCCCCGAGCGACCGGCACAGATACGCAGTATTTT; cdr3_aa: CASSPRATGTDTQYF
j_call: TRBJ2-7; cdr3_length: 12; d_call: .; v_call: TRBV2; clone_size: .; cdr3_nt: TGTGCCAGCTCGAGCCGGGGGATCGAGCAGTACTTC; cdr3_aa: CASSSRGIEQYF